The entry that follows covers one T cell receptor beta chain sequence. The authors reverse transcribed all of the isolated RNA, so sequencing captured expressed TCRB transcripts. The assay was immunoSEQ multiplex PCR, and TCRdb's table has in-frame clones only and misses some. The table shows around 400,000 clones, with roughly 15% occurring only once. Germline loops: CDR1 MNHEY, CDR2 SMNVEV (reference sequence). The CDR3 loop spans 11 amino acids. Trimming stripped 7 bases from V and 8 bases from J, with 11 bases between. This sample is drawn from a study of beta chain features in type 1 diabetes. This receptor was identified in a woman aged 18 to 35 in good health. Sequencing was done on a sample of naive CD4+ T cells from blood. The genes are TRBV27 and TRBJ1-2; D not resolved. This CDR3 is CASNTELGYTF. The CDR3 region has the DNA TGTGCCAGCAATACAGAGCTCGGCTACACCTTC.